Shown below are 11 T cell receptor beta chains from a single sample sequenced in a study of T cell responses to AZD1222 COVID-19 vaccine. Sequencing used immunoSEQ multiplex PCR; TCRdb keeps in-frame clones, though not all of them. The table lists roughly 130,000 clones, approximately 94% of them singletons. Sequencing was performed on peripheral blood, taken on day 0 of AZD1222 vaccination. Every receptor here comes from an adult in good health.

This rearrangement joins TRBV30 to TRBJ1-2; TRBD1 matches at 7 bases. The CDR3 contains 14 residues. Germline CDR1 reads GTSNPN; CDR2 reads SVGIG (reference sequence). V shed 4 bases and J 4 bases; nucleotides not matched to a gene: 9. In nucleotides, the CDR3 is TGTGCCTGGACAGGGACAGATCGGCGCTATGGCTACACCTTC. It encodes CAWTGTDRRYGYTF.

The V call is TRBV7-8, the J call TRBJ2-1; TRBD1 matches at 12 bases. With 4 bases clipped from V and 1 base from J, the junction kept 11 bases outside the gene matches. Germline V gives CDR1 SGHVS, CDR2 FQNEAQ. This CDR3 contains 19 residues. CDR3 sequence (DNA): TGTGCCAGCAGCTCCCGGGACAGGGGGCTAGCGGGATCCTACAATGAGCAGTTCTTC. Protein sequence: CASSSRDRGLAGSYNEQFF.

The V gene is TRBV19, the J gene TRBJ2-1; 14 bases match TRBD2. The CDR3 covers 17 residues. CDR1 LNHDA and CDR2 SQIVND come from the germline V gene (reference sequence). V was clipped by 4 bases and J by 7 bases; unmatched bases: 9. The CDR3 DNA reads as TGTGCCAGTAGTAACCTAGGACTAGCGGGAGGTTTGAATGAGCAGTTCTTC. It is translated as CASSNLGLAGGLNEQFF. The whole variable domain, remainder taken from reference TRBV19 and TRBJ2-1, is DGGITQSPKYLFRKEGQNVTLSCEQNLNHDAMYWYRQDPGQGLRLIYYSQIVNDFQKGDIAEGYSVSREKKESFPLTVTSAQKNPTAFYLCASSNLGLAGGLNEQFFGPGTRLTVL.

This chain uses TRBV3-1 (or the pseudogene TRBV3-2) with TRBJ1-6; D remains ambiguous. Trimming removed 2 bases at V and 6 bases at J, with 14 bases between. Germline V gene sequence: CDR1 LGHDT, CDR2 YNNKEL (reference sequence). The CDR3 sequence is 16 residues long. CDR3 residues: CASSQRSGMSNSPLHF. The CDR3 DNA reads TGTGCCAGCAGCCAAAGAAGCGGGATGAGTAATTCACCCCTCCACTTT.

This chain uses TRBV6-1 with TRBJ2-1; 9 bases agree with TRBD2. The CDR3 loop spans 17 amino acids. Looked up from germline, CDR1 is MNHNS and CDR2 is SASEGT. The V segment lost 1 base and the J segment 4 bases; nucleotides outside the gene matches: 8. The CDR3 region is CASSEGVTSGSYNEQFF. The CDR3 nucleotides are TGTGCCAGCAGTGAAGGGGTGACTAGCGGATCTTACAATGAGCAGTTCTTC.

The CDR3 DNA follows: TGTGCCAGCAACCTACCCTTGGGGAGTAGGGACACCGGGGAGCTGTTTTTT. It yields the protein CASNLPLGSRDTGELFF. The chain links TRBV7-2 to TRBJ2-2, with D perhaps matching TRBD2 (5 bases). CDR3 size: 17 residues. The germline V gene has CDR1 SGHTA and CDR2 FQGNSA. V was shortened by 7 bases and J by 3 bases, with 21 bases between the two germline ends.

This chain joins TRBV11-2 and TRBJ1-2; a weak D match, TRBD1 (5 bases). The CDR3 is made up of 16 amino acids. Trimming took 0 bases from V and 4 from J, leaving 15 bases between them. Germline V gene sequence: CDR1 SGHAT, CDR2 FQNNGV. CDR3 region: CASSLEPGPLSYGYTF. The DNA of the CDR3 is TGTGCCAGCAGCTTAGAACCGGGGCCTTTGAGCTATGGCTACACCTTC.

In its sample, this clone was seen once. The J gene is TRBJ2-1, the V gene TRBV7-9, with TRBD2 identical over 11 bases. This CDR3 is built from 16 residues. J lost 7 bases, V lost 5 bases, and 10 bases had no gene match. Germline V CDR1 and CDR2: SEHNR, FQNEAQ (reference sequence). The CDR3 bases are TGTGCCAGCAGCCAACCGTCCCCTAGCGGGAGGAATGAGCAGTTCTTC. The encoded protein is CASSQPSPSGRNEQFF.

The CDR3 DNA reads as TGTGCCAGCAGGACTAGCACAGATACGCAGTATTTT. Translated, it gives CASRTSTDTQYF. The chain uses TRBV28 and TRBJ2-3; D remains ambiguous. The CDR3 contains 12 residues. Germline V gene lookup returns CDR1 MDHEN and CDR2 SYDVKM. The germline V and J ends were trimmed by 6 bases and 0 bases, with 4 bases remaining between them.

The V gene is TRBV5-1, the J gene TRBJ2-1; D call uncertain. Germline V lookup: CDR1 SGHRS, CDR2 YFSETQ. This CDR3 is built from 15 residues. V dropped 0 bases and J dropped 0 bases, with 7 bases sitting between them. Here the CDR3 DNA reads TGCGCCAGCAGCTTGGACAGTAGCTCCTACAATGAGCAGTTCTTC. Translated, it gives CASSLDSSSYNEQFF.

CDR3 DNA: TGTGCCAGCAGCTCATTTGAGGGGTATCATGAGCAGTTCTTC. Translation: CASSSFEGYHEQFF. The V call is TRBV7-8, the J call TRBJ2-1, with D perhaps given as TRBD1 or TRBD2 (5 bases each). The V end was cut by 4 bases, the J end by 8 bases, with 15 bases between. CDR3 length equals 14 residues. Germline V gene sequence: CDR1 SGHVS, CDR2 FQNEAQ. Looking up the rest from reference TRBV7-8 and TRBJ2-1 gives the full variable domain: GAGVSQSPRYKVAKRGQDVALRCDPISGHVSLFWYQQALGQGPEFLTYFQNEAQLDKSGLPSDRFFAERPEGSVSTLKIQRTQQEDSAVYLCASSSFEGYHEQFFGPGTRLTVL.